Presented here are 12 T cell receptor beta chains from one specimen sequenced in a study of technical replicates of blood from several donors. The repertoire was sequenced with immunoSEQ multiplex PCR; TCRdb's copy has only in-frame clones and lacks some. The table records 85,000 to 95,000 clones, about 96% of them present only once. The sample consisted of T cells isolated from PBMCs. Receptors originate from a human donor in good health.

This chain uses TRBV5-8 with TRBJ2-3; 10 bases map to TRBD1. Trimming cost V 0 bases and J 5 bases; bases outside gene matches: 12. CDR1 is SGHTS and CDR2 is YDEGEE in the germline V gene. The CDR3 extends over 18 amino acids. CDR3 amino acids: CASSLGKPGTGVGDTQYF. DNA for the CDR3: TGTGCCAGCAGCTTGGGAAAACCGGGGACAGGGGTTGGAGATACGCAGTATTTT.

V is TRBV2 and J is TRBJ2-7, with D possibly matching TRBD2 (5 bases). Germline-derived CDR1 and CDR2 are SNHLY and FYNNEI. The CDR3 sequence is 14 residues long. V was clipped by 3 bases and J by 3 bases, with 12 bases between them. DNA for the CDR3: TGTGCCAGCAGTGATTTTGCCGGGAACTACGAGCAGTACTTC. Translating gives CASSDFAGNYEQYF.

About this clone: At one of its ends the junction is not consistent with the germline gene, which may arise from a read error. The gene calls are TRBV10-3 and TRBJ2-7, with TRBD1 matching 7 bases. Germline-derived CDR1 and CDR2 are ENHRY and SYGVKD. This CDR3 has 13 amino acids. The CDR3: CATSGQAGNEQYF. The DNA for the CDR3 is TGTGCCACCAGTGGACAGGCGGGCAACGAGCAGTACTTC.

The chain is built from TRBV15 and TRBJ1-2, with D uncertain. This CDR3 spans 14 amino acids. CDR1 is LNHNV and CDR2 is YYDKDF in the germline V gene (reference sequence). Trimming cost V 0 bases and J 7 bases, with 12 bases left between them. CDR3 nucleotide sequence: TGTGCCACCAGCAGAGATCGGTCGACGGGTGGCTACACCTTC. It codes for CATSRDRSTGGYTF. The variable domain in full, completed from reference TRBV15 and TRBJ1-2, reads DAMVIQNPRYQVTQFGKPVTLSCSQTLNHNVMYWYQQKSSQAPKLLFHYYDKDFNNEADTPDNFQSRRPNTSFCFLDIRSPGLGDTAMYLCATSRDRSTGGYTFGSGTRLTVV.

The CDR3 sequence is CASSPGSNQPQHF. As DNA, the CDR3 is TGTGCCAGCTCACCCGGGAGCAATCAGCCCCAGCATTTT. The rearrangement joins TRBV18 to TRBJ1-5; no definite D call. This CDR3 spans 13 amino acids. Germline V gene lookup returns CDR1 KGHSH and CDR2 LQKENI. The ends were cut back, 3 bases at V and 1 base at J, with 4 bases in the middle.

The chain recombines TRBV13 with TRBJ2-7; D is undetermined. The CDR3 runs to 18 residues. V dropped 1 base and J dropped 2 bases, with 21 bases sitting between them. Germline lookup yields CDR1 PRHDT and CDR2 FYEKMQ (reference sequence). The CDR3 loop is CASSLVSPYGRITYEQYF. As DNA, the CDR3 is TGTGCCAGCAGCTTAGTATCCCCCTACGGCAGGATTACCTACGAGCAGTACTTC.

The chain employs TRBV13 and TRBJ1-4; weak D call: TRBD1 (6 bases). The CDR3 loop spans 16 amino acids. CDR1 is PRHDT, CDR2 FYEKMQ, per germline (reference sequence). Trimming removed 3 bases at V and 1 base at J, with 12 bases between. The CDR3 here is CASSFGGRETNEKLFF. The CDR3 region has the DNA TGTGCCAGCAGCTTCGGGGGGCGCGAAACTAATGAAAAACTGTTTTTT.

This chain joins TRBV7-8 and TRBJ2-1; 10 nucleotides match TRBD2. V shed 1 base, J shed 9 bases, and the junction held 6 bases outside the gene matches. The CDR3 runs to 15 residues. CDR1 is SGHVS and CDR2 is FQNEAQ in the germline V gene. This CDR3 reads CASSLVLAGVSEQFF. The CDR3 bases are TGTGCCAGCAGCTTAGTCCTAGCGGGAGTGAGTGAGCAGTTCTTC.

The J gene is TRBJ1-4, the V gene TRBV19; perhaps TRBD1 as D (5 bases). The V gene's germline CDR1 is LNHDA and CDR2 SQIVND (reference sequence). The CDR3 spans 16 residues. The germline V and J ends were trimmed by 10 bases and 7 bases, with 25 bases remaining between them. The CDR3, as DNA: TGTGCCATTAAAATGTGGCAGGGAATGTCTTTTGAAAAACTGTTTTTT. It encodes CAIKMWQGMSFEKLFF.

The V gene is TRBV29-1, the J gene TRBJ2-1, with 9 bases fitting TRBD2. This CDR3 comprises 15 residues. Looked up from germline, CDR1 is SQVTM and CDR2 is ANQGSEA. With 5 bases clipped from V and 2 bases from J, the junction kept 7 bases outside the gene matches. The CDR3 DNA is TGCAGCGTTAATCCTAGCGGGACACCCTACAATGAGCAGTTCTTC. Translation: CSVNPSGTPYNEQFF.

The chain links TRBV27 to TRBJ2-5; a weak D match, TRBD1 (5 bases). CDR1 is MNHEY, CDR2 SMNVEV, per germline (reference sequence). The CDR3 consists of 14 residues. Trimming removed 3 bases from V and 5 bases from J, with 13 bases in between. CDR3 in DNA: TGTGCCAGCAGTTTGGTCGTAACAGGCGAGACCCAGTACTTC. Translating it yields CASSLVVTGETQYF.

The chain joins TRBV5-1 to TRBJ2-7; maybe TRBD1 (6 bases). The CDR3 has 15 amino acids. Germline loops: CDR1 SGHRS, CDR2 YFSETQ. Trimming took 1 base from V and 2 from J, leaving 13 bases between them. CDR3 amino acids: CASSLNRDIPYEQYF. The CDR3 DNA follows: TGCGCCAGCAGCTTGAACCGGGACATACCCTACGAGCAGTACTTC.